A single sample is the source of the 29 T cell receptor beta chains below, sequenced in a study of OX40 agonist ivuxolimab in advanced cancers. Sequencing used immunoSEQ multiplex PCR; TCRdb keeps in-frame clones, though not all of them. The profile shows 23,000 or so clones, approximately 86% of them singletons. The sequenced sample was CD4+ or CD8+ T cells sorted from blood, obtained in a trial of the OX40 agonist ivuxolimab. The receptor source for this set is an adult with an advanced solid tumor such as melanoma, head and neck, liver or kidney cancer.

This chain joins TRBV19 and TRBJ1-1; D may be TRBD1 (6 bases). The CDR3 is made up of 18 amino acids. In germline, CDR1 is LNHDA, CDR2 SQIVND (reference sequence). V lost 5 bases and J 4 bases, leaving 26 bases between the germline ends. CDR3 bases: TGTGCCAGTAGTCCACTCCCAGGGGCCACCGAACTTAGCACTGAAGCTTTCTTT. It encodes CASSPLPGATELSTEAFF.

The V gene is TRBV18, the J gene TRBJ2-7; tentatively, D is TRBD1 (6 bases). CDR1 is KGHSH and CDR2 is LQKENI in the germline V gene. V dropped 3 bases and J dropped 4 bases, with 10 bases sitting between them. The CDR3 spans 13 residues. The CDR3 DNA reads as TGTGCCAGCTCACCCGGGACACCGTACGAGCAGTACTTC. It encodes CASSPGTPYEQYF.

V and J are TRBV5-4 and TRBJ1-1; D ambiguous. Germline CDR1 is SGHNT and CDR2 is YYREEE (reference sequence). The CDR3 is 11 residues long. Trimming stripped 3 bases from V and 3 bases from J, with 3 bases between. The CDR3 region is CASSSYTEAFF. In DNA, the CDR3 is TGTGCCAGCAGCTCATACACTGAAGCTTTCTTT.

The V call is TRBV5-6, the J call TRBJ2-1; unclear D gene. The CDR3 spans 14 residues. Germline assignment: CDR1 SGHDT and CDR2 YYEEEE. Trimming stripped 0 bases from V and 5 bases from J, with 9 bases between. CDR3 coding DNA: TGTGCCAGCAGCTTGGTTGGGCGAGACAATGAGCAGTTCTTC. The encoded protein is CASSLVGRDNEQFF.

This chain connects TRBV7-8 to TRBJ1-2, with no clear D. CDR1 SGHVS and CDR2 FQNEAQ come from the germline V gene. Trimming left V 4 bases short and J 7 bases short, with 13 bases between. The CDR3 runs to 13 residues. The CDR3 DNA follows: TGTGCCAGCAGCTCCTACAAGACCAGTGGCTACACCTTC. Its protein product is CASSSYKTSGYTF.

This chain joins TRBV9 and TRBJ2-3; no firm D call. Germline V CDR1 and CDR2: SGDLS, YYNGEE. The length of the CDR3 is 15 residues. Trimming shortened V by 0 bases and J by 1 base, and 9 bases separated the two germline ends. The CDR3 DNA sequence: TGTGCCAGCAGCGTAGGGGGTCGAGGCACAGATACGCAGTATTTT. It specifies CASSVGGRGTDTQYF.

The J gene is TRBJ2-7, the V gene TRBV5-6; 7 bases are shared with TRBD1. The CDR3 has 14 residues. Germline V lookup: CDR1 SGHDT, CDR2 YYEEEE. Losses at the gene ends were 2 bases for V and 3 bases for J; bases not matched to a gene: 5. The CDR3 bases are TGTGCCAGCAGCTTTGGGACAGCGAACTACGAGCAGTACTTC. It encodes CASSFGTANYEQYF. Variable domain in full (rest from reference TRBV5-6 and TRBJ2-7): DAGVTQSPTHLIKTRGQQVTLRCSPKSGHDTVSWYQQALGQGPQFIFQYYEEEERQRGNFPDRFSGHQFPNYSSELNVNALLLGDSALYLCASSFGTANYEQYFGPGTRLTVT.

The V and J genes are TRBV11-2 and TRBJ1-2; maybe TRBD1 (5 bases). Germline V lookup: CDR1 SGHAT, CDR2 FQNNGV. V lost 0 bases, J lost 5 bases, and 13 bases lay in between. The CDR3 length is 15 residues. The CDR3 bases are TGTGCCAGCAGCTTAGATCCAGGGACCTTGTATGGCTACACCTTC. This gives the protein CASSLDPGTLYGYTF.

The V and J genes are TRBV28 and TRBJ1-2, with TRBD1 identical over 7 bases. The CDR3 has 13 amino acids. J was trimmed by 9 bases and V by 5 bases; bases with no gene match: 9. Germline loops: CDR1 MDHEN, CDR2 SYDVKM. Here the CDR3 DNA reads TGTGCCAGCAGTATAACAGGGGTAAGCAGCTACACCTTC. This encodes CASSITGVSSYTF.

The rearrangement links TRBV5-6 to TRBJ1-6, with D possibly TRBD1 on 6 matching bases. V lost 4 bases, J lost 3 bases, and 14 bases lay in between. Looked up from germline, CDR1 is SGHDT and CDR2 is YYEEEE. The CDR3 has 16 residues. The CDR3: CASSPEGGYYNSPLHF. The CDR3 DNA follows: TGTGCCAGCAGCCCGGAGGGGGGATACTATAATTCACCCCTCCACTTT.

The chain employs TRBV10-3 and TRBJ1-1, with D unclear. This CDR3 comprises 15 residues. Germline assignment: CDR1 ENHRY and CDR2 SYGVKD. V lost 3 bases and J 2 bases, leaving 13 bases between the germline ends. The CDR3 spells CAISDDGRINTEAFF. The CDR3 nucleotides read TGTGCCATCAGTGATGATGGCAGGATAAACACTGAAGCTTTCTTT.

This clone appeared once. Germline and junction disagree at one end, which may indicate a read error. The CDR3 DNA follows: TGCGCCAGCAGCCCGGGACGATGGAGGACGGCAGAAGCTTTCTTT. Its translation is CASSPGRWRTAEAFF. V and J are TRBV7-3 and TRBJ1-1; possible D gene TRBD1, 5 bases. The CDR3 runs 15 residues. Germline V gene data show CDR1 as SGHTA and CDR2 as FQGTGA. Complete variable domain (other parts from reference TRBV7-3 and TRBJ1-1): GAGVSQTPSNKVTEKGKYVELRCDPISGHTALYWYRQSLGQGPEFLIYFQGTGAADDSGLPNDRFFAVRPEGSVSTLKIQRTERGDSAVYLCASSPGRWRTAEAFFGQGTRLTVV.

The rearrangement links TRBV12-5 to TRBJ2-1; D gene ambiguous. Trimming cost V 0 bases and J 7 bases, with 1 base left between them. Germline V gives CDR1 LGHNT, CDR2 FRNRAP. The CDR3 covers 11 residues. The CDR3 is CASGLVNEQFF. CDR3 nucleotide sequence: TGTGCTAGTGGTTTGGTGAATGAGCAGTTCTTC.

The CDR3 reads CASRDHGYGYTF. Written as DNA, the CDR3 is TGTGCCAGCCGGGACCATGGCTATGGCTACACCTTC. The chain employs TRBV5-6 and TRBJ1-2, with D possibly matching TRBD1 (5 bases). CDR3 size: 12 residues. V was clipped by 7 bases and J by 4 bases, with 11 bases between them. Germline CDR1 and CDR2: SGHDT and YYEEEE.

J is TRBJ1-3 and V is TRBV9; D gene ambiguous. This CDR3 contains 14 residues. Germline lookup yields CDR1 SGDLS and CDR2 YYNGEE. Between the trimmed V and J ends, which lost 3 bases and 1 base, there was a span of 8 bases. This chain's CDR3 is CASSERTSGNTIYF. For the CDR3, the DNA is TGTGCCAGCAGCGAAAGAACGTCTGGAAACACCATATATTTT.

This clone was detected once. The chain recombines TRBV13 with TRBJ1-1; no clear D. CDR1 and CDR2 (germline): PRHDT, FYEKMQ (reference sequence). Trimming removed 1 base from V and 6 bases from J, with 18 bases in between. The CDR3 contains 16 residues. The CDR3 DNA is TGTGCCAGCAGCTTAGAAGAGGGTTGGAAGGCCGCTGAAGCTTTCTTT. It encodes CASSLEEGWKAAEAFF.

The DNA for the CDR3 is TGTGCCAGCAGCGCCACAGGGGCAACTAATGAAAAACTGTTTTTT. It yields the protein CASSATGATNEKLFF. The rearrangement joins TRBV9 to TRBJ1-4; 7 positions agree with TRBD1. Per the germline V gene, CDR1 is SGDLS and CDR2 is YYNGEE. The CDR3 has 15 residues. V shed 3 bases and J 0 bases; nucleotides not matched to a gene: 2.

This chain uses TRBV7-9 with TRBJ1-5, with 8 bases aligning to TRBD1. V was pared by 6 bases and J by 4 bases, with 8 bases of the junction left unmatched. This CDR3 region has 15 residues. CDR1 SEHNR and CDR2 FQNEAQ come from the germline V gene (reference sequence). The CDR3 region has the DNA TGTGCCAGCAGTACCGGAGGACAGGGTAATCAGCCCCAGCATTTT. As protein: CASSTGGQGNQPQHF.

The rearrangement joins TRBV7-8 to TRBJ2-3; D is unresolved. Germline V gene sequence: CDR1 SGHVS, CDR2 FQNEAQ. This CDR3 region has 17 residues. Between the trimmed V and J ends, which lost 4 bases and 5 bases, there was a span of 22 bases. The CDR3 bases are TGTGCCAGCAGCTCGAGCTCTACCCGCCTAATCGGAGATACGCAGTATTTT. Translated, it gives CASSSSSTRLIGDTQYF.

This chain joins TRBV5-1 and TRBJ2-2, with 9 bases aligning to TRBD2. V gave up 4 bases and J gave up 4 bases; unmatched junction bases: 11. The germline gives CDR1 SGHRS, CDR2 YFSETQ. The CDR3 covers 17 residues. The CDR3 sequence: CASSPEGSGGFTGELFF. CDR3 in DNA: TGCGCCAGCAGCCCGGAGGGTAGCGGGGGTTTCACCGGGGAGCTGTTTTTT.

The rearrangement links TRBV29-1 to TRBJ2-2; D is uncertain. V lost 7 bases, J lost 5 bases, and 8 bases lay in between. The CDR3 is made up of 11 amino acids. Germline values: CDR1 SQVTM, CDR2 ANQGSEA. Here the CDR3 reads CSALGTGELFF. The CDR3 nucleotides read TGCAGCGCCCTAGGTACCGGGGAGCTGTTTTTT.

V gene TRBV4-3 combines with J gene TRBJ1-2; the match to TRBD1 covers 7 bases. The V and J ends lost 4 bases and 4 bases, in that order; junction bases with no gene match: 18. Germline lookup yields CDR1 LGHNA and CDR2 YSLEER. The CDR3 consists of 18 residues. The CDR3 coding sequence is TGCGCCAGCAGCCTTCACCGGGACAGTCCCCGGCCTTTCTATGGCTACACCTTC. It yields the protein CASSLHRDSPRPFYGYTF.

This sequence joins TRBV5-5 and TRBJ2-5, with D unclear. V lost 4 bases, J lost 1 base, and 5 bases lay in between. This CDR3 contains 12 residues. Germline V lookup: CDR1 SGHKS, CDR2 YYEKEE (reference sequence). CDR3 nucleotides: TGTGCCAGCAGCACCCCCCAAGAGACCCAGTACTTC. Its protein is CASSTPQETQYF.

CDR3 sequence (DNA): TGCGCCAGCAGTCACTCCCCTTCGGCGTCTGGGGCCAACGTCCTGACTTTC. Its protein is CASSHSPSASGANVLTF. The chain uses TRBV23-1 and TRBJ2-6; no definite D call. TRBV23-1 qualifies as an ORF whose function is uncertain. The CDR3 runs to 17 residues. The germline V and J ends were trimmed by 3 bases and 1 base, with 13 bases remaining between them.

This rearrangement joins TRBV7-2 to TRBJ2-6; 7 nucleotides match TRBD1. The germline V gene encodes CDR1 SGHTA and CDR2 FQGNSA. V trimming: 0 bases; J trimming: 2 bases; junction bases outside the gene matches: 4. This CDR3 has 17 residues. CDR3 bases: TGTGCCAGCAGCTTAGCCCACAGGGGAACTGGGGCCAACGTCCTGACTTTC. Residues: CASSLAHRGTGANVLTF.

J is TRBJ2-7 and V is TRBV27; the D gene is possibly TRBD2 (7 bases). This CDR3 comprises 15 residues. Germline V lookup: CDR1 MNHEY, CDR2 SMNVEV (reference sequence). Trimming took off 6 bases at V and 1 base at J, with 16 bases between the two ends. CDR3 DNA sequence: TGTGCCAGCAGCCTCCTGGGGGGGGCTTCCTACGAGCAGTACTTC. It is translated as CASSLLGGASYEQYF.

The gene calls are TRBV7-9 and TRBJ2-1; the D gene is possibly TRBD1 (6 bases). V lost 3 bases to trimming and J lost 3 bases, with 9 bases between them. Germline CDR1 and CDR2: SEHNR and FQNEAQ (reference sequence). This CDR3 has 14 residues. The CDR3 coding sequence is TGTGCCAGCAGCTTGGTACAGGGCTACAATGAGCAGTTCTTC. Encoded protein: CASSLVQGYNEQFF.

This clone occurred once. The rearrangement uses TRBV6-4 and TRBJ2-5, with D perhaps TRBD2 (5 bases). Per the germline V gene, CDR1 is MRHNA and CDR2 is SNTAGT. V was trimmed by 7 bases and J by 0 bases, leaving 12 bases between them. The CDR3 is made up of 14 amino acids. The CDR3 sequence is CASTDGDYQETQYF. CDR3 DNA sequence: TGTGCCAGCACCGACGGGGATTACCAAGAGACCCAGTACTTC.

The chain is built from TRBV11-1 and TRBJ2-5; tentative D call: TRBD2 (5 bases). The germline V gene has CDR1 SGHAT and CDR2 FQDESV (reference sequence). The CDR3 has 12 amino acids. The V gene lost 5 bases and the J gene lost 10 bases, with 14 bases spanning the gap. CDR3 amino acids: CASSPNGKVQYF. CDR3 nucleotides: TGTGCCAGCAGCCCTAACGGGAAGGTCCAGTACTTC.